Reported below is one TCR beta chain. What it binds is unknown. This sample stems from a study of CD8+CD57+ T cells in acquired aplastic anemia. CD8+CD57+ cell expansion, shown by flow cytometry, had occurred in the patients selected for sequencing. The diagnosis in all patients was severe acquired aplastic anemia. Therapy had not been given to patients before blood sampling. The CDR3 has 11 amino acids. Germline loops: CDR1 LNHNV, CDR2 YYDKDF (reference sequence). Trimming cost V 6 bases and J 2 bases, with 5 bases left between them. Genomic DNA constituted the template upon which TCR beta VDJ and CDR3 profiling was performed. TCRdb recomputed calls from the reads with MiXCR, one row per CDR3 protein. The profile covers about 180,000 distinct CDR3 sequences, with 63% appearing a single time and more than 40% taken by the ten largest. The study's findings and limits: Overlapping CD8+ CDR3 repertoires of patients and controls contained approximately 29 shared sequences. Controls did not differ significantly from patients in CD8+ Simpson's diversity.

The chain has TRBV15 and TRBJ2-7, with D unclear. Sequencing used sorted CD4+, CD8+, or CD8+CD57+ T cells (not recorded which) from PBMCs. The TCR comes from a human donor with aplastic anemia. The CDR3 sequence is CATSNPYEQYF. CDR3 nucleotides: TGTGCCACCAGTAATCCCTACGAGCAGTACTTC.